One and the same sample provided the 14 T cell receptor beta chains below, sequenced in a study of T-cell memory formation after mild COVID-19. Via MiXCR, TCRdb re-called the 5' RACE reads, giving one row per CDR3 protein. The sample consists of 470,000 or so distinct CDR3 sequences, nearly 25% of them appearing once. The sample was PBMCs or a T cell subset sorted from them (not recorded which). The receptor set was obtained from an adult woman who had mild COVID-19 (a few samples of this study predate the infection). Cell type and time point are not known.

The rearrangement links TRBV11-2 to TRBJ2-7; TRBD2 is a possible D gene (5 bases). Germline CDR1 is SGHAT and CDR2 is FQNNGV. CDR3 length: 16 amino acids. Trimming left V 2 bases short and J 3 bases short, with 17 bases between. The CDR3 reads CASSLSSRLAGYEQYF. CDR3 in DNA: TGTGCCAGCAGCTTAAGTAGCCGGCTAGCTGGCTACGAGCAGTACTTC.

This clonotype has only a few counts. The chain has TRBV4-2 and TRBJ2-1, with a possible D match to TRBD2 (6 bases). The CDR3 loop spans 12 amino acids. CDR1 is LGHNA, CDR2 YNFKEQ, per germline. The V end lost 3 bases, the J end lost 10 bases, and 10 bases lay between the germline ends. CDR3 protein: CASSQTREEQFF. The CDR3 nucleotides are TGTGCCAGCAGCCAGACCCGGGAGGAGCAGTTCTTC.

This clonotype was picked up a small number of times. CDR3 nucleotides: TGTGCCAGCAGCTTGAAAAGCGGGGGACCAGATACGCAGTATTTT. Translated: CASSLKSGGPDTQYF. This rearrangement joins TRBV5-6 to TRBJ2-3; 8 positions agree with TRBD2. Unmatched junction bases numbered 5, after V lost 1 base and J lost 4 bases. Germline-derived CDR1 and CDR2 are SGHDT and YYEEEE. The CDR3 covers 15 residues.

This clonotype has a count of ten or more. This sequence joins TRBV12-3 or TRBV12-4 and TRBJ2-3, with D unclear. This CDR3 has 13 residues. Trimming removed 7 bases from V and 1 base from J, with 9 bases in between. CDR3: CASKPTGTDTQYF. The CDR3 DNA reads TGTGCCAGCAAACCCACGGGCACAGATACGCAGTATTTT.

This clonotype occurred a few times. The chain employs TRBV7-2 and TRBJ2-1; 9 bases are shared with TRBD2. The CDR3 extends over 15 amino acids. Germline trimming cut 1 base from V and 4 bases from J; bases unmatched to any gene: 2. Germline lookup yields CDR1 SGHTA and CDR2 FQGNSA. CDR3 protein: CASSLERGVYNEQFF. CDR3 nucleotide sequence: TGTGCCAGCAGCTTAGAGCGGGGGGTTTACAATGAGCAGTTCTTC. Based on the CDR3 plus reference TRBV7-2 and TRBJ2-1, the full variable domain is GAGVSQSPSNKVTEKGKDVELRCDPISGHTALYWYRQSLGQGLEFLIYFQGNSAPDKSGLPSDRFSAERTGGSVSTLTIQRTQQEDSAVYLCASSLERGVYNEQFFGPGTRLTVL.

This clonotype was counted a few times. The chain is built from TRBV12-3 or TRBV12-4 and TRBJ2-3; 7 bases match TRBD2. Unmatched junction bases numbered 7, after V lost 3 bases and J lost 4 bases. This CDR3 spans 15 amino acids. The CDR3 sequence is CASSLGSGRADTQYF. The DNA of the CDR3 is TGTGCCAGCAGTTTGGGTAGCGGGCGGGCAGATACGCAGTATTTT.

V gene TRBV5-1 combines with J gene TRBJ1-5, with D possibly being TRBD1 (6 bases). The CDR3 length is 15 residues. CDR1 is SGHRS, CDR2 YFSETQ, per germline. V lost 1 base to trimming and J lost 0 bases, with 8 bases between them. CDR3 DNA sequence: TGCGCCAGCAGCTTGAGGGGGGATAGCAATCAGCCCCAGCATTTT. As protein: CASSLRGDSNQPQHF.

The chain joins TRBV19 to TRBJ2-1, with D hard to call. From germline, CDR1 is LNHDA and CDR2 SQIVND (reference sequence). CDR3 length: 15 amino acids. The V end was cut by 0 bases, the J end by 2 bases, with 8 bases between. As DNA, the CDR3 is TGTGCCAGTAGTATAGAAAGCGTGGCCTACAATGAGCAGTTCTTC. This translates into CASSIESVAYNEQFF.

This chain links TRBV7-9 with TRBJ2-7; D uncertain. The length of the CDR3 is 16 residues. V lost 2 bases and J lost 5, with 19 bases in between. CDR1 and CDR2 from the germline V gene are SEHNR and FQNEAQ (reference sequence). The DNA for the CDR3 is TGTGCCAGCAGCTTATTATATTCTTGGGGAAATGACGAGCAGTACTTC. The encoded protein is CASSLLYSWGNDEQYF.

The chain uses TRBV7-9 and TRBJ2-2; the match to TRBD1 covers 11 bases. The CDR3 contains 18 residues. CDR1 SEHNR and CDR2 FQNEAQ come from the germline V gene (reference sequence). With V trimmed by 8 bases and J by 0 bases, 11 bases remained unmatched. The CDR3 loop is CASPGRLDRGPNTGELFF. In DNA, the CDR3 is TGTGCCAGCCCGGGGCGACTGGACAGGGGGCCGAACACCGGGGAGCTGTTTTTT. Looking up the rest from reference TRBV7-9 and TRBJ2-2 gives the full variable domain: DTGVSQNPRHKITKRGQNVTFRCDPISEHNRLYWYRQTLGQGPEFLTYFQNEAQLEKSRLLSDRFSAERPKGSFSTLEIQRTEQGDSAMYLCASPGRLDRGPNTGELFFGEGSRLTVL.

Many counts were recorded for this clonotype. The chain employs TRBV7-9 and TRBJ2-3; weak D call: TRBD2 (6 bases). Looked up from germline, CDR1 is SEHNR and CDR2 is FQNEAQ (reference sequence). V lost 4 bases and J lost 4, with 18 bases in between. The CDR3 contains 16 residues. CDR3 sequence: CASSSQGLVRADTQYF. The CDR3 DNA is TGTGCCAGCAGCTCCCAGGGACTCGTGAGGGCAGATACGCAGTATTTT.

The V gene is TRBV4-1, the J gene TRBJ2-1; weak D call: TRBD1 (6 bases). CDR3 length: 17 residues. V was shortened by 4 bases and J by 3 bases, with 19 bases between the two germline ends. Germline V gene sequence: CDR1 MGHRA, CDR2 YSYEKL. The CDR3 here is CASSPESGGHNYNEQFF. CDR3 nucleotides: TGCGCCAGCAGCCCCGAAAGTGGGGGACACAACTACAATGAGCAGTTCTTC.

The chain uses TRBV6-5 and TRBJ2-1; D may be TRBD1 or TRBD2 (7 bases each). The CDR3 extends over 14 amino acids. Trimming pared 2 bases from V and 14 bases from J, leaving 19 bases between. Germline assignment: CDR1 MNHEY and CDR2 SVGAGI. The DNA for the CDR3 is TGTGCCAGCAGTTACACCTTGACTCAGGGGGGGAAGTTCTTC. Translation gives CASSYTLTQGGKFF.

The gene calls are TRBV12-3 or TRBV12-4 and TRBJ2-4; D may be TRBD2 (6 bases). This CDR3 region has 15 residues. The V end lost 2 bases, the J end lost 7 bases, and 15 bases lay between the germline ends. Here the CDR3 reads CASSLTAEGWNIQYF. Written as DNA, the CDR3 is TGTGCCAGCAGTTTAACCGCGGAGGGCTGGAACATTCAGTACTTC.